One sample yielded the 28 T cell receptor beta chains listed below, sequenced in a study of cytomegalovirus exposure and HLA in healthy donors. Only in-frame clones appear in the TCRdb table, and some are missing; sequencing was by immunoSEQ multiplex PCR. This sample has 150,000 to 200,000 clones, with roughly nine tenths found just once. What was sequenced was PBMCs. The source of these receptors is a woman aged 30 to 39 in good health and CMV-seronegative.

The V gene is TRBV14, the J gene TRBJ2-2; no clear D. Germline CDR1 SGHDN, CDR2 FVKESK. Trimming removed 0 bases at V and 1 base at J, with 6 bases between. This CDR3 is 15 amino acids long. The CDR3 protein is CASSQDNRNTGELFF. The CDR3, as DNA: TGTGCCAGCAGCCAAGATAACAGGAACACCGGGGAGCTGTTTTTT.

This rearrangement joins TRBV27 to TRBJ1-1; D remains unclear. This CDR3 has 15 amino acids. CDR1 and CDR2 (germline): MNHEY, SMNVEV (reference sequence). Trimming shortened V by 4 bases and J by 2 bases, and 14 bases separated the two germline ends. CDR3 in amino acids: CASSYNERTNTEAFF. The DNA of the CDR3 is TGTGCCAGCAGTTATAATGAGAGAACAAACACTGAAGCTTTCTTT.

V and J are TRBV6-1 and TRBJ2-5, with 8 bases that match TRBD2. J gave up 1 base and V 6 bases, and 1 base lay outside the gene matches. This CDR3 has 13 residues. Germline CDR1 MNHNS, CDR2 SASEGT. CDR3 sequence: CASRTSGQETQYF. The CDR3 DNA reads as TGTGCCAGCAGAACTAGCGGCCAAGAGACCCAGTACTTC.

The chain has TRBV7-2 and TRBJ2-3; 12 bases agree with TRBD2. The CDR3 runs 16 residues. The junction had 5 bases not matched to a gene; V was cut back by 4 bases and J by 3 bases. CDR1 and CDR2 (germline): SGHTA, FQGNSA. CDR3 coding DNA: TGTGCCAGCAGCTCTCGACTAGCGGGGGCTACAGATACGCAGTATTTT. Residues: CASSSRLAGATDTQYF.

This sequence joins TRBV9 and TRBJ2-7, with a possible D match to TRBD1 (5 bases). Trimming removed 3 bases at V and 2 bases at J, with 12 bases between. The CDR3 is made up of 14 amino acids. The germline gives CDR1 SGDLS, CDR2 YYNGEE. The CDR3 here is CASSARLGPYEQYF. The CDR3 bases are TGTGCCAGCAGCGCCCGACTGGGGCCCTACGAGCAGTACTTC.

The CDR3 loop is CASSQVSTMNTEAFF. CDR3 bases: TGCGCCAGCAGCCAAGTTAGTACCATGAACACTGAAGCTTTCTTT. The V gene is TRBV4-3, the J gene TRBJ1-1, with unresolved D. This CDR3 has 15 residues. Trimming took 1 base from V and 0 from J, leaving 9 bases between them. Per germline, CDR1 LGHNA and CDR2 YSLEER.

J is TRBJ1-1 and V is TRBV11-2; D is possibly TRBD1 (5 bases). V lost 0 bases and J 4 bases, leaving 12 bases between the germline ends. This CDR3 has 15 residues. Germline CDR1 is SGHAT and CDR2 is FQNNGV. The CDR3 nucleotides are TGTGCCAGCAGCTTAGATCGGGGACTTGCCACTGAAGCTTTCTTT. Its protein is CASSLDRGLATEAFF.

This clone was seen a single time. This rearrangement joins TRBV4-1 to TRBJ2-5; 7 nucleotides align to TRBD2. Germline lookup yields CDR1 MGHRA and CDR2 YSYEKL. The CDR3 extends over 14 amino acids. The V and J ends lost 2 bases and 2 bases, in that order; junction bases with no gene match: 2. The CDR3 DNA reads as TGCGCCAGCAGCCAAACTAGCGAGCAAGAGACCCAGTACTTC. Protein product: CASSQTSEQETQYF.

The J gene is TRBJ1-2, the V gene TRBV19; D remains unclear. The CDR3 loop spans 11 amino acids. Germline-derived CDR1 and CDR2 are LNHDA and SQIVND (reference sequence). Between the trimmed V and J ends, which lost 9 bases and 4 bases, there was a span of 9 bases. This chain's CDR3 is CASGVSYGYTF. The CDR3 nucleotides read TGTGCCAGCGGAGTTTCCTATGGCTACACCTTC.

The rearrangement joins TRBV5-3 to TRBJ2-1, with TRBD2 identical over 7 bases. TRBV5-3 is an ORF, and what it does is uncertain. The V and J ends lost 0 bases and 2 bases, in that order; junction bases with no gene match: 2. CDR3 length: 15 residues. The CDR3 loop is CARSLASGTYNEQFF. CDR3 DNA sequence: TGTGCCAGAAGCTTGGCTAGCGGTACCTACAATGAGCAGTTCTTC.

V usage is TRBV5-6 and J usage is TRBJ2-1, with 14 bases aligning to TRBD2. Germline V gives CDR1 SGHDT, CDR2 YYEEEE. Unmatched junction bases numbered 1, after V lost 2 bases and J lost 9 bases. The CDR3 extends over 14 amino acids. DNA for the CDR3: TGTGCCAGCAGCTTTGGACTAGCGGGAGGTGAGCAGTTCTTC. Protein: CASSFGLAGGEQFF.

The chain links TRBV6-1 to TRBJ1-1; the match to TRBD1 covers 7 bases. V gave up 6 bases and J gave up 12 bases; unmatched junction bases: 13. This CDR3 comprises 13 residues. Germline CDR1 MNHNS, CDR2 SASEGT. The CDR3 here is CASSAPGGSRTFF. CDR3 bases: TGTGCCAGCAGCGCGCCAGGGGGGAGTAGAACTTTCTTT.

This clone turned up a few times. J is TRBJ2-7 and V is TRBV5-8, with a possible D match to TRBD1 (5 bases). This CDR3 is built from 14 residues. The germline CDR1 and CDR2 sequences are SGHTS and YDEGEE. V lost 3 bases to trimming and J lost 0 bases, with 10 bases between them. In nucleotides, the CDR3 is TGTGCCAGCAGCTCGCAGGGTCACTCCTACGAGCAGTACTTC. As protein: CASSSQGHSYEQYF.

This chain connects TRBV27 to TRBJ2-1; 8 positions agree with TRBD1. Germline V gives CDR1 MNHEY, CDR2 SMNVEV (reference sequence). The CDR3 covers 15 residues. After removal of 3 bases from V and 2 bases from J, the junction contained 3 bases not matched to a gene. The CDR3 reads CASSLSRGPYNEQFF. CDR3 coding DNA: TGTGCCAGCAGTTTGAGCAGGGGGCCCTACAATGAGCAGTTCTTC.

The CDR3 region has the DNA TGCGCCAGCAGACAGGGTGGGGGGACCCAGTACTTC. Its protein product is CASRQGGGTQYF. V is TRBV5-1 and J is TRBJ2-5; possibly TRBD1 for D (6 bases). The CDR3 is 12 amino acids. Trimming left V 5 bases short and J 7 bases short, with 12 bases between. Per germline, CDR1 SGHRS and CDR2 YFSETQ. Full variable domain (rest looked up from reference TRBV5-1 and TRBJ2-5): KAGVTQTPRYLIKTRGQQVTLSCSPISGHRSVSWYQQTPGQGLQFLFEYFSETQRNKGNFPGRFSGRQFSNSRSEMNVSTLELGDSALYLCASRQGGGTQYFGPGTRLLVL.

The chain is built from TRBV7-8 and TRBJ2-2; 7 positions match TRBD2. Per the germline V gene, CDR1 is SGHVS and CDR2 is FQNEAQ. The ends lost 3 bases at V and 4 bases at J; junction bases unmatched: 8. The CDR3 consists of 16 residues. CDR3 protein: CASSFPSGGGTGELFF. As DNA, the CDR3 is TGTGCCAGCAGCTTTCCATCTGGGGGGGGCACCGGGGAGCTGTTTTTT. The complete variable domain, with remaining parts taken from reference TRBV7-8 and TRBJ2-2, reads GAGVSQSPRYKVAKRGQDVALRCDPISGHVSLFWYQQALGQGPEFLTYFQNEAQLDKSGLPSDRFFAERPEGSVSTLKIQRTQQEDSAVYLCASSFPSGGGTGELFFGEGSRLTVL.

The V gene is TRBV11-3, the J gene TRBJ2-3; D tentatively reads TRBD1 or TRBD2 (5 bases each). V was shortened by 5 bases and J by 6 bases, with 18 bases between the two germline ends. The CDR3 is 15 amino acids. Germline loops: CDR1 SGHNT, CDR2 YENEEA. CDR3: CASSPGTGFADTQYF. The CDR3 DNA reads as TGTGCCAGCAGCCCAGGGACGGGATTCGCCGATACGCAGTATTTT.

V usage is TRBV18 and J usage is TRBJ1-4; 7 positions match TRBD1. V trimming: 4 bases; J trimming: 6 bases; junction bases outside the gene matches: 8. Looked up from germline, CDR1 is KGHSH and CDR2 is LQKENI. The CDR3 runs to 15 residues. CDR3 nucleotides: TGTGCCAGCTCACAAGGGGGCAGGCCTCATGAAAAACTGTTTTTT. Its protein is CASSQGGRPHEKLFF.

This clone has a single count. This rearrangement joins TRBV4-3 to TRBJ2-7; TRBD1 aligns across 7 bases. Germline V gene sequence: CDR1 LGHNA, CDR2 YSLEER. V lost 4 bases and J lost 4; bases outside the gene matches: 10. The CDR3 covers 15 residues. CDR3 DNA sequence: TGCGCCAGCAGCCTTGACACGGGACAGAGTTACGAGCAGTACTTC. Its protein product is CASSLDTGQSYEQYF.

The chain has TRBV11-1 and TRBJ2-7; TRBD1 agrees at 11 bases. Germline lookup yields CDR1 SGHAT and CDR2 FQDESV (reference sequence). The CDR3 contains 17 residues. Trimming took 8 bases from V and 0 from J; bases not matched to a gene: 12. The chain's CDR3 is CASGSWDRGTSSYEQYF. The CDR3 DNA is TGTGCCAGCGGATCCTGGGACAGGGGGACCAGCTCCTACGAGCAGTACTTC. The full variable domain, in which reference TRBV11-1 and TRBJ2-7 provide the parts outside the CDR3, is EAEVAQSPRYKITEKSQAVAFWCDPISGHATLYWYRQILGQGPELLVQFQDESVVDDSQLPKDRFSAERLKGVDSTLKIQPAELGDSAMYLCASGSWDRGTSSYEQYFGPGTRLTVT.

This chain joins TRBV5-1 and TRBJ2-1; 11 positions match TRBD2. Germline trimming cut 4 bases from V and 4 bases from J; bases unmatched to any gene: 1. The length of the CDR3 is 14 residues. Germline lookup yields CDR1 SGHRS and CDR2 YFSETQ. The CDR3 DNA follows: TGCGCCAGCAGCATAGCGGGGGGGTACAATGAGCAGTTCTTC. Protein: CASSIAGGYNEQFF.

The chain couples TRBV5-6 to TRBJ1-6; TRBD1 matches 7 bases. V dropped 3 bases and J dropped 8; count of bases not matched to a gene: 5. The length of the CDR3 is 14 residues. The germline V gene encodes CDR1 SGHDT and CDR2 YYEEEE. CDR3 loop: CASSSQGGYSPLHF. The CDR3 DNA is TGTGCCAGCAGCTCCCAAGGGGGCTATTCACCCCTCCACTTT.

The chain joins TRBV7-2 to TRBJ2-1; D remains ambiguous. CDR3 size: 15 residues. Trimming pared 2 bases from V and 0 bases from J, leaving 8 bases between. Per the germline V gene, CDR1 is SGHTA and CDR2 is FQGNSA. CDR3 sequence reads: CASSLPTSSYNEQFF. The CDR3 DNA is TGTGCCAGCAGCTTACCAACAAGCTCCTACAATGAGCAGTTCTTC.

The rearrangement joins TRBV7-9 to TRBJ2-1, with 7 bases lining up with TRBD2. Trimming cost V 5 bases and J 2 bases; bases outside gene matches: 9. Germline-derived CDR1 and CDR2 are SEHNR and FQNEAQ (reference sequence). The CDR3 length is 16 residues. The CDR3 reads CASSRQRGATYNEQFF. CDR3 bases: TGTGCCAGCAGCCGTCAGCGGGGAGCCACCTACAATGAGCAGTTCTTC.

Remarks on this clone: One junction end disagrees with the germline gene, perhaps due to a read error. The chain links TRBV19 to TRBJ1-5; 7 positions agree with TRBD1. CDR3 length equals 16 residues. The germline V gene has CDR1 LNHDA and CDR2 SQIVND (reference sequence). As DNA, the CDR3 is TGTGCCAGTAGTATAGAAGGACAGGTTCGCAACCAGCCCCAGCATTTT. Its protein product is CASSIEGQVRNQPQHF.

This clone was seen a few times. The J gene is TRBJ2-1, the V gene TRBV18, with TRBD2 identical over 8 bases. The CDR3 sequence is 15 residues long. After removal of 3 bases from V and 7 bases from J, the junction contained 8 bases not matched to a gene. The germline V gene encodes CDR1 KGHSH and CDR2 LQKENI. Here the CDR3 DNA reads TGTGCCAGCTCACCGAAAGCGGGAGTAAGAAATGAGCAGTTCTTC. Residues: CASSPKAGVRNEQFF.

This clone was seen a handful of times. The chain couples TRBV25-1 to TRBJ2-1; 10 bases fit TRBD1. Germline CDR1 is MGHDK and CDR2 is SYGVNS. V was pared by 6 bases and J by 3 bases, with 5 bases of the junction left unmatched. The CDR3 runs 15 residues. Here the CDR3 reads CASSAGTGDYNEQFF. Written as DNA, the CDR3 is TGTGCCAGCAGCGCCGGGACAGGGGACTACAATGAGCAGTTCTTC.

This chain joins TRBV7-9 and TRBJ2-1; D assignment may be TRBD1 or TRBD2 (5 bases each). Deletions cut 1 base from V and 2 bases from J, with 12 bases between. The germline CDR1 and CDR2 sequences are SEHNR and FQNEAQ (reference sequence). This CDR3 is 16 amino acids long. This CDR3 reads CASSLVGAQPYNEQFF. The CDR3 nucleotides read TGTGCCAGCAGCTTAGTCGGGGCACAACCCTACAATGAGCAGTTCTTC.